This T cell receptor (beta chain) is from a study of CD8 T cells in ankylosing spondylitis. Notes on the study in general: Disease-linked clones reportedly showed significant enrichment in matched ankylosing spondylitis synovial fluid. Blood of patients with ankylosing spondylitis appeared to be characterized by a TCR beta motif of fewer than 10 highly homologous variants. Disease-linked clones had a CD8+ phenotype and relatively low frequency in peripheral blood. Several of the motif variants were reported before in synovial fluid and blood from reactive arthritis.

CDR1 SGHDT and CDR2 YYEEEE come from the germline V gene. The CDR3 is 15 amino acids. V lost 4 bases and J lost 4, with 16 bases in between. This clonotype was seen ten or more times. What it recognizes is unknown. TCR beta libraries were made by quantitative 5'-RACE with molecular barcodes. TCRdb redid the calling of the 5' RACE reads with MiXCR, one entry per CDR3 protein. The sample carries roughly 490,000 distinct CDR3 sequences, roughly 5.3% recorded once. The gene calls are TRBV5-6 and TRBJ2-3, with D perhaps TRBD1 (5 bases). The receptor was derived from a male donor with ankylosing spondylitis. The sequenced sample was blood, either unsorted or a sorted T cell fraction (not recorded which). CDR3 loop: CASSGWGDGADTQYF. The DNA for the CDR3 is TGTGCCAGCAGCGGCTGGGGCGATGGAGCAGATACGCAGTATTTT.